A selection of T cell receptor beta chains follows, all from one sample in a study of blood T cell repertoires in COVID-19. Only in-frame clones appear in the TCRdb table, and some are missing; sequencing was by immunoSEQ multiplex PCR. The data contain 60,000 or so clones, about four fifths of them singletons. Sequencing was done on a sample of peripheral blood. Every receptor here comes from a woman of 80 years or more with acute or convalescent COVID-19. The CDR3 runs from the conserved cysteine through the conserved F or W. The order of the fields is V gene, D gene, CDR3 protein. A D gene is named only where the DNA matches it firmly.

V: TRBV7-6
D: .
CDR3: CASSSDLQSRNEKLFF

V: TRBV4-3
D: .
CDR3: CASSLRGIHEQFF

V: TRBV18
D: TRBD1
CDR3: CASSPPGQGVRGYGYTF

V: TRBV15
D: TRBD2
CDR3: CATSRGGSLYEQYF

V: TRBV11-2
D: .
CDR3: CASSLVGQLYGYTF

V: TRBV5-1
D: .
CDR3: CASSLGLADTGELFF

V: TRBV10-3
D: .
CDR3: CAISDLQGAYGYTF

V: TRBV27
D: TRBD1
CDR3: CASTLSGTGSREQYF

V: TRBV21-1
D: .
CDR3: CASSWRRTAYEQYF

V: TRBV3-1/TRBV3-2
D: .
CDR3: CASSRGTYNEQFF

V: TRBV11-2
D: TRBD1
CDR3: CASSFAQGGGKAFF

V: TRBV15
D: .
CDR3: CATSRGAGETYEQYF

V: TRBV2
D: .
CDR3: CASSVAGLAGNEQFF

V: TRBV7-2
D: TRBD2
CDR3: CASSLGASGGASSYNEQFF

V: TRBV3-1/TRBV3-2
D: TRBD2
CDR3: CASSQTPGRTYEQYF

V: TRBV18
D: .
CDR3: CASSRDSTGELFF

V: TRBV19
D: TRBD2
CDR3: CASSIRTSADHTQYF

V: TRBV10-2
D: .
CDR3: CAISQGGETQYF

V: TRBV2
D: .
CDR3: CASKMSRAAGEQYF

V: TRBV6-2/TRBV6-3
D: .
CDR3: CASSLLEGYEQYF

V: TRBV18
D: .
CDR3: CASSPSLRETQYF

V: TRBV6-5
D: .
CDR3: CATRTVGVEQYF

V: TRBV6-2/TRBV6-3
D: .
CDR3: CASSPQGYEQYF

V: TRBV29-1
D: TRBD1
CDR3: CSVLDRVTGEGNTIYF

V: TRBV7-3
D: .
CDR3: CASSPSVGQGTEAFF

V: TRBV4-1
D: TRBD1
CDR3: CASSVSPGGTGAVISGNTIYF

V: TRBV5-4
D: .
CDR3: CASSGGVTGSSYEQYF

V: TRBV18
D: TRBD1
CDR3: CASSSGQGSVSEQYF

V: TRBV6-6
D: TRBD1
CDR3: CASRWTGGDEQYF

V: TRBV14
D: .
CDR3: CASREDGKTEAFF

V: TRBV7-9
D: .
CDR3: CASSFETEAFF

V: TRBV24-1
D: TRBD1
CDR3: CATSDLRAGTGLTGELFF

V: TRBV9
D: .
CDR3: CASNREANTEAFF

V: TRBV2
D: .
CDR3: CASSRGTYEQYF

V: TRBV4-2
D: .
CDR3: CASSQVELYDNEQFF

V: TRBV2
D: .
CDR3: CASRGRRDSNQPQHF

V: TRBV5-6
D: TRBD1
CDR3: CASSKIRDSDYEQYF

V: TRBV7-9
D: TRBD1
CDR3: CASSVGQGVDTQYF

V: TRBV12-3/TRBV12-4
D: TRBD2
CDR3: CASSTGGDYEQYF

V: TRBV11-2
D: .
CDR3: CASSKLRDTEAFF

V: TRBV19
D: .
CDR3: CASSTRDNYGYTF

V: TRBV19
D: .
CDR3: CASREQWVGGELFF

V: TRBV15
D: TRBD1
CDR3: CATSGPGQGNTIYF

V: TRBV5-4
D: .
CDR3: CASSLEGENTGELFF

V: TRBV5-6
D: TRBD2
CDR3: CASSSGGSYNEQFF

V: TRBV9
D: TRBD2
CDR3: CASSVGGGPTNIQYF

V: TRBV7-2
D: .
CDR3: CASGGGGLNGYTF

V: TRBV29-1
D: .
CDR3: CSVGTGVPTEAFF

V: TRBV5-4
D: .
CDR3: CASSLVSWTYETEAFF

V: TRBV6-1
D: .
CDR3: CASSEVGGRGYGYTF

V: TRBV5-4
D: TRBD1
CDR3: CASSLTGTGSFDEQYF